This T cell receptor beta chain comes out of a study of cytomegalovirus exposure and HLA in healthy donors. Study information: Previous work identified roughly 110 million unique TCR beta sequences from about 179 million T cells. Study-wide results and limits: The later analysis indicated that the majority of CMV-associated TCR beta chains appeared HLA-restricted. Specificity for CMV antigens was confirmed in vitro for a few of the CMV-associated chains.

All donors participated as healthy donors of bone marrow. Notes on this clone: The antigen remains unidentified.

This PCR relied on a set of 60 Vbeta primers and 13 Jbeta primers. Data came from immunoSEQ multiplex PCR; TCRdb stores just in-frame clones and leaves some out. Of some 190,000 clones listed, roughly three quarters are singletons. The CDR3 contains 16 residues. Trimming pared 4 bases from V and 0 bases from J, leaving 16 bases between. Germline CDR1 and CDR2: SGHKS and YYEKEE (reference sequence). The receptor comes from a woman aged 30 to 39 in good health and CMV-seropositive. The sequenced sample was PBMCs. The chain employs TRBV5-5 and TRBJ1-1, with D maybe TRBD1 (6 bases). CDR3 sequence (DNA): TGTGCCAGCAGCCCCCGGGAGGGGGTAATGAACACTGAAGCTTTCTTT. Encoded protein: CASSPREGVMNTEAFF.